The 30 T cell receptor beta chains below were found in one sample sequenced in a study of molecular identifiers for immune sequencing clone quantification. TCRdb analysed the PCR reads with MiXCR anew, one entry per CDR3 protein. The table includes about 640,000 distinct CDR3 sequences, nearly 20% detected once. The material sequenced was naive CD8+ T cells from blood, with Jurkat cell RNA spiked in. Subset noted: FACS-sorted CD8+CD4-CCR7+CD45RA+ naive T cells. Every receptor here comes from a human donor in good health. Some libraries in this study had Jurkat cell RNA spiked in.

V gene TRBV6-2 or TRBV6-3 combines with J gene TRBJ2-4; D is unresolved. Germline CDR1 reads MNHEY; CDR2 reads SVGEGT. The CDR3 has 18 amino acids. Trimming cost V 0 bases and J 2 bases, with 17 bases left between them. The CDR3 sequence: CASSYSPSGPLTKNIQYF. The CDR3, as DNA: TGTGCCAGCAGTTACTCGCCATCGGGTCCTCTAACCAAAAACATTCAGTACTTC.

This clonotype appeared many times. This chain joins TRBV24-1 and TRBJ2-2; tentatively, D is TRBD1 (6 bases). This CDR3 has 13 amino acids. Germline CDR1 reads KGHDR; CDR2 reads SFDVKD. Deletions cut 11 bases from V and 0 bases from J, with 9 bases between. CDR3 in DNA: TGTGCCATCCAGGGGTCGAACACCGGGGAGCTGTTTTTT. Translated, it gives CAIQGSNTGELFF.

The genes are TRBV20-1 and TRBJ2-7; the D gene is possibly TRBD2 (5 bases). The V end was cut by 2 bases, the J end by 3 bases, with 14 bases between. CDR3 length: 14 amino acids. Germline lookup yields CDR1 DFQATT and CDR2 SNEGSKA (reference sequence). Here the CDR3 reads CSARTKDYRYEQYF. In DNA form, the CDR3 reads TGCAGTGCTAGAACCAAAGACTACCGCTACGAGCAGTACTTC.

This clonotype was found a few times. The chain employs TRBV5-1 and TRBJ1-6, with D hard to call. Deletions cut 4 bases from V and 0 bases from J, with 8 bases between. The CDR3 runs 15 residues. Germline CDR1 reads SGHRS; CDR2 reads YFSETQ. The CDR3 is CASSPTSSYNSPLHF. CDR3 DNA sequence: TGCGCCAGCAGCCCAACCAGCTCCTATAATTCACCCCTCCACTTT.

This clonotype was detected many times. The chain uses TRBV28 and TRBJ1-1, with D possibly TRBD1 on 6 matching bases. The V gene's germline CDR1 is MDHEN and CDR2 SYDVKM. Trimming took off 6 bases at V and 6 bases at J, with 17 bases between the two ends. The CDR3 extends over 14 amino acids. The CDR3 DNA reads TGTGCCAGCAGCCTTAGGGGCAGGGGAGCTGAAGCTTTCTTT. This gives the protein CASSLRGRGAEAFF.

In its sample, this clonotype was seen many times. This sequence joins TRBV7-8 and TRBJ1-1; maybe TRBD1 (6 bases). Trimming took 8 bases from V and 1 from J, leaving 17 bases between them. The CDR3 extends over 15 amino acids. Germline V gives CDR1 SGHVS, CDR2 FQNEAQ. The CDR3: CASEGVAGANTEAFF. CDR3 coding DNA: TGTGCCAGCGAGGGAGTAGCGGGGGCGAACACTGAAGCTTTCTTT. The whole variable domain, filled in from reference TRBV7-8 and TRBJ1-1, reads GAGVSQSPRYKVAKRGQDVALRCDPISGHVSLFWYQQALGQGPEFLTYFQNEAQLDKSGLPSDRFFAERPEGSVSTLKIQRTQQEDSAVYLCASEGVAGANTEAFFGQGTRLTVV.

The chain uses TRBV7-9 and TRBJ1-2; D gene unclear. CDR3 length: 16 residues. Between the trimmed V and J ends, which lost 5 bases and 0 bases, there was a span of 16 bases. Germline V gene lookup returns CDR1 SEHNR and CDR2 FQNEAQ (reference sequence). For the CDR3, the DNA is TGTGCCAGCAGCCCATCGGCAGGTTTAGCTAACTATGGCTACACCTTC. This sequence encodes CASSPSAGLANYGYTF.

This clonotype was seen ten or more times. This rearrangement joins TRBV6-2 or TRBV6-3 to TRBJ1-1; TRBD1 matches 9 bases. The CDR3 is 14 residues long. Germline values: CDR1 MNHEY, CDR2 SVGEGT. V shed 5 bases, J shed 4 bases, and the junction held 5 bases outside the gene matches. The CDR3 here is CASSRQGVGTEAFF. The CDR3 nucleotides read TGTGCCAGCAGTCGACAGGGGGTTGGCACTGAAGCTTTCTTT.

For this clonotype: This sequence may be a read error, since a much larger clone differs from it by one base. The chain links TRBV7-9 to TRBJ2-3; D is unclear. TRBJ1-5 explains the end of the DNA better; the J call may be wrong. There are 15 residues in the CDR3. The germline CDR1 and CDR2 sequences are SEHNR and FQNEAQ (reference sequence). As DNA, the CDR3 is TGTGCCAGCAGCCTACCGGGATCTAGCACAGATACGCAGCATTTT. It translates to CASSLPGSSTDTQHF.

Turning to this clonotype: A much larger clone differs by one base, so this may be a read error. This rearrangement joins TRBV7-9 to TRBJ2-6, with no clear D. Germline CDR1 reads SEHNR; CDR2 reads FQNEAQ (reference sequence). CDR3 size: 14 residues. CDR3 sequence: CVSSLSWGANVLTF. CDR3 nucleotide sequence: TGTGTCAGCAGCTTATCGTGGGGGGCCAACGTCCTGACTTTC. The full variable domain, with the rest looked up from reference TRBV7-9 and TRBJ2-6, is DTGVSQNPRHKITKRGQNVTFRCDPISEHNRLYWYRQTLGQGPEFLTYFQNEAQLEKSRLLSDRFSAERPKGSFSTLEIQRTEQGDSAMYLCVSSLSWGANVLTFGAGSRLTVL.

The sample holds many counts of this clonotype. This chain links TRBV4-3 with TRBJ2-3; 7 bases fit TRBD2. The CDR3 has 14 amino acids. Germline-derived CDR1 and CDR2 are LGHNA and YSLEER. CDR3 loop: CGEGAGNGTDTQYF. The CDR3 DNA reads TGCGGCGAGGGAGCGGGGAACGGCACAGATACGCAGTATTTT.

In regard to this clonotype: A much larger clone differs from this one at a single base, so this may be a read error. This chain uses TRBV10-3 with TRBJ2-5; 12 positions agree with TRBD1. This CDR3 has 14 amino acids. The germline CDR1 and CDR2 sequences are ENHRY and SYGVKD. The CDR3 here is CTISGTGGGETQYF. CDR3 nucleotide sequence: TGTACCATCAGTGGGACAGGGGGCGGAGAGACCCAGTACTTC.

This clonotype was detected only a few times. V and J are TRBV7-2 and TRBJ2-1; no definite D call. The germline CDR1 and CDR2 sequences are SGHTA and FQGNSA. The CDR3 loop spans 13 amino acids. The V end was cut by 3 bases, the J end by 9 bases, with 12 bases between. The CDR3 is CASSFLGSGEQFF. The CDR3 nucleotides read TGTGCCAGCAGCTTCCTTGGATCCGGTGAGCAGTTCTTC.

Regarding this clonotype: With a much larger clone just one base away, this may be a read error. The chain carries TRBV5-4 and TRBJ2-4; 8 bases align to TRBD1. CDR3 length: 15 residues. Germline CDR1 and CDR2: SGHNT and YYREEE (reference sequence). In nucleotides, the CDR3 is TGTGCCAGCAGCCTGGGCGGCAGGGGGCTAAACACTCAGTACTTC. Its translation is CASSLGGRGLNTQYF.

At least ten counts were recorded for this clonotype. The chain uses TRBV6-2 or TRBV6-3 and TRBJ1-5; maybe TRBD1 (5 bases). The CDR3 runs 16 residues. Germline CDR1 MNHEY, CDR2 SVGEGT. With 0 bases removed from V and 3 bases from J, the gap between germline ends came to 12 bases. As DNA, the CDR3 is TGTGCCAGCAGTTACTCGGAGGGGTATGACAATCAGCCCCAGCATTTT. Encoded protein: CASSYSEGYDNQPQHF.

The chain links TRBV12-3 or TRBV12-4 to TRBJ1-2, with 9 bases aligning to TRBD1. Trimming at V came to 6 bases and at J to 7 bases, leaving 15 bases not matched to a gene. The CDR3 spans 16 residues. CDR3 nucleotides: TGTGCCAGCAGCGGAGTCCGGACAGGGGTTTCTTCTGGCTACACCTTC. This sequence encodes CASSGVRTGVSSGYTF.

The sample holds a few counts of this clonotype. The rearrangement uses TRBV9 and TRBJ2-7; D is possibly TRBD1 (6 bases). The CDR3 extends over 15 amino acids. Deletions cut 4 bases from V and 1 base from J, with 15 bases between. CDR1 is SGDLS, CDR2 YYNGEE, per germline. The CDR3 DNA reads as TGTGCCAGCAGCATTTCGACAGGACCTTCCTACGAGCAGTACTTC. Encoded protein: CASSISTGPSYEQYF. The complete variable domain, with remaining parts taken from reference TRBV9 and TRBJ2-7, reads DSGVTQTPKHLITATGQRVTLRCSPRSGDLSVYWYQQSLDQGLQFLIQYYNGEERAKGNILERFSAQQFPDLHSELNLSSLELGDSALYFCASSISTGPSYEQYFGPGTRLTVT.

With regard to this clonotype: This CDR3 fails to terminate in the conserved phenylalanine or tryptophan, so it likely reflects a read error. The rearrangement uses TRBV4-3 and TRBJ2-1; D is perhaps TRBD2 (6 bases). CDR1 and CDR2 from the germline V gene are LGHNA and YSLEER. The CDR3 runs 17 residues. The germline V and J ends were trimmed by 1 base and 3 bases, with 16 bases remaining between them. Here the CDR3 DNA reads TGCGCCAGCAGCCAAGCCGTATGGGGGAGGAACTACAATGAGCAGTTCTCC. It is translated as CASSQAVWGRNYNEQFS.

A few counts support this clonotype. The CDR3 is CASSPQWSGNEQFF. CDR3 coding DNA: TGTGCCAGCAGCCCTCAGTGGAGCGGCAATGAGCAGTTCTTC. The chain combines TRBV7-9 with TRBJ2-1; D is perhaps TRBD2 (5 bases). Trimming took 5 bases from V and 6 from J, leaving 14 bases between them. Germline V gene sequence: CDR1 SEHNR, CDR2 FQNEAQ (reference sequence). The CDR3 has 14 amino acids. The complete variable domain, with remaining parts taken from reference TRBV7-9 and TRBJ2-1, reads DTGVSQNPRHKITKRGQNVTFRCDPISEHNRLYWYRQTLGQGPEFLTYFQNEAQLEKSRLLSDRFSAERPKGSFSTLEIQRTEQGDSAMYLCASSPQWSGNEQFFGPGTRLTVL.

This clonotype was recorded many times. This sequence joins TRBV20-1 and TRBJ2-3, with 13 nucleotides matching TRBD2. CDR1 DFQATT and CDR2 SNEGSKA come from the germline V gene (reference sequence). The CDR3 covers 17 residues. V lost 4 bases and J lost 0; bases outside the gene matches: 7. This CDR3 reads CSAIGLAGELSTDTQYF. The CDR3 DNA reads as TGCAGTGCTATCGGACTAGCGGGAGAACTTAGCACAGATACGCAGTATTTT.

This clonotype was counted ten times or more. This rearrangement joins TRBV4-1 to TRBJ1-5; D is possibly TRBD1 (5 bases). V was clipped by 0 bases and J by 11 bases, with 23 bases between them. Germline CDR1 reads MGHRA; CDR2 reads YSYEKL. CDR3 length: 17 amino acids. The CDR3 protein is CASSQDLAGPGFKTQHF. CDR3 nucleotide sequence: TGCGCCAGCAGCCAAGATCTTGCAGGGCCCGGCTTCAAGACCCAGCATTTT.

This clonotype came up many times. The chain carries TRBV5-4 and TRBJ2-2, with 7 bases fitting TRBD2. CDR3 size: 15 residues. Looked up from germline, CDR1 is SGHNT and CDR2 is YYREEE (reference sequence). After removal of 0 bases from V and 5 bases from J, the junction contained 4 bases not matched to a gene. The CDR3 DNA sequence: TGTGCCAGCAGCTTGGTGCAGGGAGGGACCGGGGAGCTGTTTTTT. This sequence encodes CASSLVQGGTGELFF.

This clonotype was found many times. The V and J genes are TRBV27 and TRBJ1-5; D is uncertain. Germline CDR1 is MNHEY and CDR2 is SMNVEV (reference sequence). The CDR3 runs 15 residues. Deletions cut 5 bases from V and 0 bases from J, with 11 bases between. The DNA of the CDR3 is TGTGCCAGCAGTCCTCTTGGGCCTAGCAATCAGCCCCAGCATTTT. This codes for CASSPLGPSNQPQHF.

This clonotype was counted once. A much larger clone lies one base from this, so it may be a read error. The gene calls are TRBV5-3 and TRBJ2-3; D remains ambiguous. TRBV5-3 is sorted into the ORF group, with uncertain function. The CDR3 loop spans 14 amino acids. CDR3 amino acids: CASSSCGYGDTQYF. The CDR3 DNA reads as TGTGCCAGCAGCTCATGTGGATACGGCGATACGCAGTATTTT.

This clonotype was recorded at least ten times. The chain joins TRBV29-1 to TRBJ1-2; 8 bases line up with TRBD1. Losses at the gene ends were 5 bases for V and 4 bases for J; bases not matched to a gene: 0. Germline V gene data show CDR1 as SQVTM and CDR2 as ANQGSEA. CDR3 length equals 11 residues. The CDR3 loop is CSVQGAYGYTF. CDR3 sequence (DNA): TGCAGCGTTCAGGGGGCCTATGGCTACACCTTC.

With respect to this clonotype: A single base separates this from a much larger clone, so it may be a read error. This chain joins TRBV2 and TRBJ2-7; a possible D gene is TRBD1 (5 bases). The CDR3 consists of 13 residues. The V end lost 3 bases, the J end lost 11 bases, and 17 bases lay between the germline ends. CDR1 SNHLY and CDR2 FYNNEI come from the germline V gene. CDR3 nucleotide sequence: TGTGCCAGCAGTGATGGCGGACACTCCAAGAAGTACTTC. Amino acids: CASSDGGHSKKYF.

This clonotype has only a few counts. The rearrangement links TRBV11-2 to TRBJ2-7; a weak D match, TRBD1 (5 bases). The CDR3 loop spans 15 amino acids. Germline assignment: CDR1 SGHAT and CDR2 FQNNGV. V gave up 4 bases and J gave up 0 bases, with 13 bases separating them. The CDR3 is CASSSGQVLSYEQYF. DNA of the CDR3: TGTGCCAGCAGCTCTGGACAAGTCCTCTCCTACGAGCAGTACTTC.

This clonotype has more than one count but fewer than ten. A read error may explain this, as a much larger clone is one base away. This chain joins TRBV19 and TRBJ2-3; a weak D match, TRBD2 (5 bases). CDR3 length: 12 amino acids. V was cut by 3 bases and J by 5 bases, with 6 bases left in between. Germline-derived CDR1 and CDR2 are LNHDA and SQIVND (reference sequence). CDR3 nucleotide sequence: TGTGCCAGTAGTATCGGGGTAGATACGCAGTATTTT. Amino acids: CASSIGVDTQYF.

Of note for this clonotype: A much bigger clone sits one base away, suggesting this may be a read error. The rearrangement joins TRBV5-1 to TRBJ2-1; TRBD2 matches at 10 bases. Germline CDR1 and CDR2: SGHRS and YFSETQ. The CDR3 consists of 17 residues. The CDR3 sequence is CARSLHSGGAAPNEQFF. The CDR3 DNA follows: TGCGCCCGCAGCTTGCACAGCGGGGGGGCCGCTCCCAATGAGCAGTTCTTC. The full variable domain, rest sourced from reference TRBV5-1 and TRBJ2-1, is KAGVTQTPRYLIKTRGQQVTLSCSPISGHRSVSWYQQTPGQGLQFLFEYFSETQRNKGNFPGRFSGRQFSNSRSEMNVSTLELGDSALYLCARSLHSGGAAPNEQFFGPGTRLTVL.

As regards this clonotype: The missing conserved phenylalanine or tryptophan at the end of this CDR3 makes a read error likely. The rearrangement joins TRBV20-1 to TRBJ2-7, with D possibly TRBD1 on 6 matching bases. The CDR3 loop spans 15 amino acids. Germline V gene data show CDR1 as DFQATT and CDR2 as SNEGSKA (reference sequence). With 5 bases removed from V and 5 bases from J, the gap between germline ends came to 22 bases. The CDR3 reads CSAHLAGLQGNEQYL. The CDR3 nucleotides are TGCAGTGCTCACCTGGCCGGGTTGCAGGGGAACGAGCAGTACCTC.